A selection of T cell receptor beta chains follows, all from one sample in a study of cytomegalovirus exposure and HLA in healthy donors. Data came from immunoSEQ multiplex PCR; TCRdb stores just in-frame clones and leaves some out. The table includes about 110,000 clones, 80% detected once. Sequenced input: PBMCs. The origin of the receptors is a man aged 30 to 45 in good health and CMV-seropositive. CDR3s include the opening cysteine and the closing phenylalanine or tryptophan. Clone size is shown for a subset of rows, as once, few, many or a class of expanded clone.

j_call,v_call,clone_size,cdr3_aa
TRBJ1-1,TRBV18,.,CASSPPNEGRTEAFF
TRBJ2-7,TRBV27,.,CASSFGGTGLSYEQYF
TRBJ2-3,TRBV5-1,.,CASTSGSTDTQYF
TRBJ2-5,TRBV5-1,.,CASSRAGGRGTSGAEETQYF
TRBJ1-4,TRBV4-3,.,CASSQTLLEKLFF
TRBJ1-2,TRBV5-1,.,CASNTWGRNDGYTF
TRBJ1-4,TRBV6-1,.,CASSNRATNEKLFF
TRBJ2-3,TRBV6-5,.,CASSYLPADTQYF
TRBJ2-7,TRBV5-1,.,CASSSSHEQYF
TRBJ2-7,TRBV7-9,.,CASSLESPDLASYEQYF
TRBJ1-1,TRBV2,.,CASGSIGGRTEAFF
TRBJ1-2,TRBV10-1,.,CASSESTPGTGGSYGYTF
TRBJ2-7,TRBV27,.,CASSKPGTGGEQYF
TRBJ1-5,TRBV28,.,CASSLTGRASNQPQHF
TRBJ1-5,TRBV18,.,CASSFSGTGEQPQHF
TRBJ2-1,TRBV4-1,.,CASSQPTLRVSYNEQFF
TRBJ2-7,TRBV7-6,.,CASSSPDTSYEQYF
TRBJ2-1,TRBV7-8,.,CASRKTSGGAIYNEQFF
TRBJ2-7,TRBV7-2,.,CASSAGQRVEQYF
TRBJ2-1,TRBV5-8,.,CASVMGFSYNEQFF
TRBJ1-5,TRBV28,.,CASSLSGVDNQPQHF
TRBJ2-2,TRBV7-9,.,CASSLSVWQENTGELFF
TRBJ1-5,TRBV4-3,once,CASSQEQGDQPQHF
TRBJ1-1,TRBV7-2,once,CASSPERIMNTEAFF
TRBJ2-4,TRBV5-1,.,CASSLGDRGPKNIQYF
TRBJ2-1,TRBV9,.,CASSVKDTEQFF
TRBJ1-5,TRBV19,.,CASSTMGQGRGNQPQHF
TRBJ2-7,TRBV18,.,CASSVTGRSYEQYF
TRBJ2-5,TRBV4-1,.,CASSTPGTGGQETQYF
TRBJ2-5,TRBV30,few,CAWRGLAGGVYQETQYF
TRBJ1-6,TRBV7-8,.,CASIPGRGRNSPLHF
TRBJ1-4,TRBV10-2,few,CASRGEVVGEKLFF
TRBJ2-3,TRBV12-5,.,CASGFSGATDTQYF
TRBJ1-4,TRBV19,.,CASRDRAFPATNEKLFF
TRBJ1-1,TRBV11-1,.,CASSRGHEAFF
TRBJ1-1,TRBV9,few,CASSVGPGNTEAFF
TRBJ2-7,TRBV15,.,CATSRDFARGDEQYF
TRBJ2-3,TRBV30,.,CAWSPGGATQYF
TRBJ1-1,TRBV30,.,CAWEPRTGVRFF
TRBJ1-5,TRBV6-1,.,CASSTAQPQHF
TRBJ2-7,TRBV15,.,CATSRDPQYEQYF
TRBJ2-5,TRBV2,.,CAAGGVEETQYF